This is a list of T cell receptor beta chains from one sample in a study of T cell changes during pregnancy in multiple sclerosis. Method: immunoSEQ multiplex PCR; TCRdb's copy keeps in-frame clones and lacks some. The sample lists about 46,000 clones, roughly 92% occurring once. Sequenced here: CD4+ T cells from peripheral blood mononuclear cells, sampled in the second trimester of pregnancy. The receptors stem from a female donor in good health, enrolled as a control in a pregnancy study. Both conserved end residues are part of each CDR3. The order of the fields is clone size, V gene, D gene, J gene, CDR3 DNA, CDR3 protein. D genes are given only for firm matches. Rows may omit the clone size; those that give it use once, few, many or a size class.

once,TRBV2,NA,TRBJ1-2,TGTGCCAGCACTATGGGACAAGATTATGGCTACACCTTC,CASTMGQDYGYTF
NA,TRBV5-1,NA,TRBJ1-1,TGCGCCAGCAGCTTGAGGGGTGGAGGGGAAGGAGAAGCTTTCTTT,CASSLRGGGEGEAFF
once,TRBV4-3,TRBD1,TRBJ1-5,TGCGCCAGCAGCCAAGAAGGGACAGGGGTTCACAGTCAGCCCCAGCATTTT,CASSQEGTGVHSQPQHF
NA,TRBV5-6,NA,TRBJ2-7,TGTGCCAGCACCTCCGACAGTTACTCCTACGAGCAGTACTTC,CASTSDSYSYEQYF
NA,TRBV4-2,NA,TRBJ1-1,TGTGCCAGCAGCCACCCTTTGACAGGCAACACTGAAGCTTTCTTT,CASSHPLTGNTEAFF
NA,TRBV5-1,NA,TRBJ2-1,TGCGCCAGCAGCCTACAGGGCAGCTCCTACAATGAGCAGTTCTTC,CASSLQGSSYNEQFF
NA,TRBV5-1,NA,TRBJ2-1,TGCGCCAGCAGCTTGGGAGACAGGACCAATGAGCAGTTCTTC,CASSLGDRTNEQFF
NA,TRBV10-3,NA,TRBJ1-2,TGTGCCACCGTACCGGAGGGACTCCCTAACTATGGCTACACCTTC,CATVPEGLPNYGYTF
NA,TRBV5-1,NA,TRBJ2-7,TGCGCCAGCACTATTACGAGGGGGTCCTACGAGCAGTACTTC,CASTITRGSYEQYF
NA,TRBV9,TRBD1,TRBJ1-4,TGTGCCAGCAGCCCTTACAGGGGATCTGATGAAAAACTGTTTTTT,CASSPYRGSDEKLFF
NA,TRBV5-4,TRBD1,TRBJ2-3,TGTGCCAGCAGCTTAGACAGGGATACAGATACGCAGTATTTT,CASSLDRDTDTQYF
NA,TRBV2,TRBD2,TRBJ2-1,TGTGCCAGCAGTGAATTTCGGGAGGCGGATGAGCAGTTCTTC,CASSEFREADEQFF
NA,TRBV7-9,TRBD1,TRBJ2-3,TGTGCCAGCAGCTTCCTCGCTCAGGGGGCCACGCAGTATTTT,CASSFLAQGATQYF
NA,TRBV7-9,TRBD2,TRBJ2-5,TGTGCCAGCCCTCCGCGGGGGGGCTCGGTCCATACCCAAGAGACCCAGTACTTC,CASPPRGGSVHTQETQYF
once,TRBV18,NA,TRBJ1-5,TGTGCCAGCTCCATCGGGGTTACAGGGCTCGGTCAGCCCCAGCATTTT,CASSIGVTGLGQPQHF
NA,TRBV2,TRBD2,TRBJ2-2,TGTGCCAGCAGTACGGGAGGGTTCAGGGAGCTGTTTTTT,CASSTGGFRELFF
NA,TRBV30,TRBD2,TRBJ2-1,TGTGCCTGGAGTATAGCGGGGGGGTACAATGAGCAGTTCTTC,CAWSIAGGYNEQFF
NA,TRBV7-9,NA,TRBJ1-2,TGTGCCAGCAGCTTAGACTTGGGGCAGGGCCCTCATGACTTC,CASSLDLGQGPHDF
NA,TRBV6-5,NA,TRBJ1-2,TGTGCCACCAAGGGCGGAGGCGGCTATGGCTACACCTTC,CATKGGGGYGYTF
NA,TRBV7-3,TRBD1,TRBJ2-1,TGTGCCAGCAGCTCACAGGGGGCATTGGGGAATGAGCAGTTCTTC,CASSSQGALGNEQFF
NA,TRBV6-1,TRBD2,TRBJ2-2,TGTGCCAGCAGTGTGCTAGCGGGGGCGAACACCGGGGAGCTGTTTTTT,CASSVLAGANTGELFF
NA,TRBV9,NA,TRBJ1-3,TGTGCCAGCAGCGTAGCGGGGAGCTCTGGAAACACCATATATTTT,CASSVAGSSGNTIYF
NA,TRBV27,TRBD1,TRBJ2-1,TGTGCCAGCAGCATAGGACAGGGGGGGTACAATGAGCAGTTCTTC,CASSIGQGGYNEQFF
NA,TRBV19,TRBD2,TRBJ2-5,TGTGCCACCCAGCGGGGGGGCCAAGAGACCCAGTACTTC,CATQRGGQETQYF
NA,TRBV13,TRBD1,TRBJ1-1,TGTGCCAGCAGCTCCGGGACAGGGAACACTGAAGCTTTCTTT,CASSSGTGNTEAFF
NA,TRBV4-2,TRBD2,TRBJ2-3,TGTGCCAGCAGCCAAGCGGTGCTAGCGGGAACAGATACGCAGTATTTT,CASSQAVLAGTDTQYF
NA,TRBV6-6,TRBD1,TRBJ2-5,TGTGCCAGCAGTTCACCGCCGGGACAGGGACAAGAGACCCAGTACTTC,CASSSPPGQGQETQYF
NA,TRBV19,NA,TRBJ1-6,TGTGCCAGTAGTATAGGGCGGTTGATTAATTCACCCCTCCACTTT,CASSIGRLINSPLHF
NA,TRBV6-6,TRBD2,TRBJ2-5,TGTGCCAGCAGTTGGGCAGCGGGGGCGACACAAGAGACCCAGTACTTC,CASSWAAGATQETQYF
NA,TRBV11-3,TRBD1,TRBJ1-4,TGTGCCAGCAGCCAGGACAGGGTTGACGAAAAACTGTTTTTT,CASSQDRVDEKLFF
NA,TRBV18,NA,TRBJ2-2,TGTGCCAGCTCACCTACCAGGAGGGAGAACACCGGGGAGCTGTTTTTT,CASSPTRRENTGELFF
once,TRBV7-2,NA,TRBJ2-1,TGTGCCAGCAGCTTACTAAGTCGCAATGAGCAGTTCTTC,CASSLLSRNEQFF
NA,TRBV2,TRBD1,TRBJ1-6,TGTGCCAGCCTGATGACAGGGTTTTTCTCACCCCTCCACTTT,CASLMTGFFSPLHF
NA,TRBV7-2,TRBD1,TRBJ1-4,TGTGCCAGCAGCAAGGACAGGGCTAATGAAAAACTGTTTTTT,CASSKDRANEKLFF
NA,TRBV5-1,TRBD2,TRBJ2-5,TGCGCCAGCAGCTTGGCGGCTAGCGGGGCGCGAAGGGAGACCCAGTACTTC,CASSLAASGARRETQYF
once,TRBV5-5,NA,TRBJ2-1,TGTGCCAGCAGCTTGCAGGGTAAGGACAATGAGCAGTTCTTC,CASSLQGKDNEQFF
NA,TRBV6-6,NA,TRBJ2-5,TGTGCCAGCGGAAAACAGGGAACAGAGACCCAGTACTTC,CASGKQGTETQYF
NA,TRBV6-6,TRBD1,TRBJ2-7,TGTGCCAGCAGCCCGGGACAGGGGATAGAATACGAGCAGTACTTC,CASSPGQGIEYEQYF
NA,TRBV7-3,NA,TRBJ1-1,TGTGCCAGCAGCTTAAATCTGGGGGGTGGGGTTGGAGTTGCTTTCTTT,CASSLNLGGGVGVAFF
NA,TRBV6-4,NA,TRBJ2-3,TGTGCCAGCAGCCTCGACAGGTCCACAGATACGCAGTATTTT,CASSLDRSTDTQYF
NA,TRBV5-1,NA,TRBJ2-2,TGCGCCAGCAGCGTCTCTAGCACCGGGGAGCTGTTTTTT,CASSVSSTGELFF
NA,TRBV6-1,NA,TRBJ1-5,TGTGCCAGCATTACCGTACAGGGTAGCAATCAGCCCCAGCATTTT,CASITVQGSNQPQHF
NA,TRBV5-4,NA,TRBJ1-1,TGTGCCAGCAGCCCAATCGGGGGGAACACTGAAGCTTTCTTT,CASSPIGGNTEAFF
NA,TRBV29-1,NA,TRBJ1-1,TGCAGCGTTGAGGGGGGGCGAACTGAAGCTTTCTTT,CSVEGGRTEAFF
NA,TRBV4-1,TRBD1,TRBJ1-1,TGCGCCAGCAGCCCCCTTCGACAGGGTACTGAAGCTTTCTTT,CASSPLRQGTEAFF
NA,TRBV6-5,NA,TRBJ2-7,TGTGCCAGCAGTTATGGGGGACTGTCTTCCTACGAGCAGTACTTC,CASSYGGLSSYEQYF
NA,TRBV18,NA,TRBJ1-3,TGTGCCAGCTCACCAGATAGCCCGGGAAACACCATATATTTT,CASSPDSPGNTIYF
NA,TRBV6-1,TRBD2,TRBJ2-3,TGTGCCAGCAGCGGGACTAGCGGGGACCCGCAGTATTTT,CASSGTSGDPQYF
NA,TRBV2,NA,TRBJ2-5,TGTGCCAGCAGTGATGGCGGCCTAGCCGCAGAGACCCAGTACTTC,CASSDGGLAAETQYF